This T cell receptor (beta chain) came from a study of T cell repertoires in cytomegalovirus infection. Study as a whole: Evidence of both CMV infection and a matching HLA type came from public TCR beta signatures.

This CDR3 has 13 residues. Trimming pared 1 base from V and 7 bases from J, leaving 10 bases between. Germline V gene sequence: CDR1 SGHTA, CDR2 FQGNSA. One entry per CDR3 protein, called by TCRdb with MiXCR from the reads. The sample holds about 190,000 distinct CDR3 sequences, 28% seen once. This clonotype was seen more than once but under ten times. This chain links TRBV7-2 with TRBJ1-2; tentatively, D is TRBD1 (5 bases). The TCR was taken from a human donor in good health (CMV status not recorded). Some clones in this sample may be carry-over from other donors' samples. Sequenced material: PBMCs. The CDR3 is CASSLGGGVGYTF. The CDR3 DNA sequence: TGTGCCAGCAGCTTAGGTGGAGGGGTTGGCTACACCTTC. Using reference TRBV7-2 and TRBJ1-2 for the parts outside the CDR3, the full variable domain is GAGVSQSPSNKVTEKGKDVELRCDPISGHTALYWYRQSLGQGLEFLIYFQGNSAPDKSGLPSDRFSAERTGGSVSTLTIQRTQQEDSAVYLCASSLGGGVGYTFGSGTRLTVV.